This is a list of T cell receptor beta chains from one sample in a study of shared clonotypes between healthy human individuals. Clones were read by immunoSEQ multiplex PCR, and TCRdb kept only the in-frame ones, dropping some. The table has about 530,000 clones, 90% to 96% seen once. Material for sequencing was naive CD4+ T cells sorted from blood. These TCRs come from a woman in her 30s in good health. Both conserved end residues are part of each CDR3. Fields, in order: V gene, D gene, clone size, J gene, CDR3 protein, CDR3 DNA. The D gene is left open where the match is weak. The size of a clone is reported for some rows only, either as once, few or many, or as a class for expanded clones.

v_gene: TRBV7-6; d_gene: -; abundance: -; j_gene: TRBJ2-5; CDR3aa: CASSHPTDQETQYF; CDR3nt: TGTGCCAGCAGCCACCCGACAGACCAAGAGACCCAGTACTTC
v_gene: TRBV7-9; d_gene: TRBD1; abundance: -; j_gene: TRBJ1-2; CDR3aa: CASSSNRDRGRHYTF; CDR3nt: TGTGCCAGCAGCTCAAACCGGGACAGGGGCCGTCACTACACCTTC
v_gene: TRBV18; d_gene: TRBD2; abundance: -; j_gene: TRBJ2-7; CDR3aa: CASSPGSGRDYEQYF; CDR3nt: TGTGCCAGCTCACCAGGGAGCGGGAGAGACTACGAGCAGTACTTC
v_gene: TRBV7-2; d_gene: TRBD2; abundance: -; j_gene: TRBJ2-7; CDR3aa: CASSLRTSGTLGEQYF; CDR3nt: TGTGCCAGCAGCTTACGGACTAGCGGGACCCTGGGCGAGCAGTACTTC
v_gene: TRBV19; d_gene: TRBD2; abundance: once; j_gene: TRBJ2-2; CDR3aa: CASRNGGSVGELFF; CDR3nt: TGTGCCAGTAGGAACGGCGGGAGTGTCGGGGAGCTGTTTTTT
v_gene: TRBV19; d_gene: TRBD2; abundance: -; j_gene: TRBJ2-1; CDR3aa: CASSTHTSGRAYEQFF; CDR3nt: TGTGCCAGTAGTACCCATACTAGCGGGAGGGCCTATGAGCAGTTCTTC
v_gene: TRBV2; d_gene: -; abundance: -; j_gene: TRBJ2-7; CDR3aa: CASRRQESSYEQYF; CDR3nt: TGTGCCAGCAGGAGACAGGAGAGCTCCTACGAGCAGTACTTC
v_gene: TRBV6-1; d_gene: -; abundance: -; j_gene: TRBJ2-7; CDR3aa: CASSGPAMGEQYF; CDR3nt: TGTGCCAGCAGTGGACCCGCGATGGGCGAGCAGTACTTC
v_gene: TRBV28; d_gene: -; abundance: -; j_gene: TRBJ1-3; CDR3aa: CASRSSGASSGNTIYF; CDR3nt: TGTGCCAGCAGGTCGTCGGGGGCGTCCTCTGGAAACACCATATATTTT
v_gene: TRBV5-4; d_gene: -; abundance: -; j_gene: TRBJ2-2; CDR3aa: CASSLGGQYTGELFF; CDR3nt: TGTGCCAGCAGCTTGGGGGGCCAGTACACCGGGGAGCTGTTTTTT
v_gene: TRBV30; d_gene: -; abundance: -; j_gene: TRBJ1-6; CDR3aa: CAWSVRGVNSPLHF; CDR3nt: TGTGCCTGGAGTGTACGGGGCGTCAATTCACCCCTCCACTTT
v_gene: TRBV18; d_gene: -; abundance: -; j_gene: TRBJ2-4; CDR3aa: CASSFDPNIQYF; CDR3nt: TGTGCCAGCTCATTCGATCCAAACATTCAGTACTTC
v_gene: TRBV7-6; d_gene: -; abundance: -; j_gene: TRBJ2-3; CDR3aa: CASSLVSDTQYF; CDR3nt: TGTGCCAGCAGCTTAGTTTCAGATACGCAGTATTTT
v_gene: TRBV5-1; d_gene: -; abundance: -; j_gene: TRBJ1-6; CDR3aa: CASSLAGGSNSPLHF; CDR3nt: TGCGCCAGCAGCTTGGCCGGGGGCAGTAATTCACCCCTCCACTTT
v_gene: TRBV5-7; d_gene: TRBD1; abundance: -; j_gene: TRBJ1-2; CDR3aa: CASSSRQGAHYGYTF; CDR3nt: TGTGCCAGCAGCTCCCGACAGGGGGCGCACTATGGCTACACCTTC
v_gene: TRBV19; d_gene: -; abundance: -; j_gene: TRBJ2-1; CDR3aa: CASSMSTGLYNEQFF; CDR3nt: TGTGCCAGTAGTATGAGTACAGGGCTCTACAATGAGCAGTTCTTC
v_gene: TRBV6-5; d_gene: TRBD1; abundance: -; j_gene: TRBJ2-7; CDR3aa: CASSYQITGVGEQYF; CDR3nt: TGTGCCAGCAGTTACCAAATCACAGGGGTTGGGGAGCAGTACTTC
v_gene: TRBV2; d_gene: -; abundance: -; j_gene: TRBJ2-2; CDR3aa: CASSRFTTGELFF; CDR3nt: TGTGCCAGCAGCCGATTTACCACCGGGGAGCTGTTTTTT
v_gene: TRBV6-1; d_gene: -; abundance: -; j_gene: TRBJ2-1; CDR3aa: CASSERSRGNEQFF; CDR3nt: TGTGCCAGCAGTGAAAGGTCGAGGGGGAATGAGCAGTTCTTC
v_gene: TRBV28; d_gene: TRBD1; abundance: once; j_gene: TRBJ1-5; CDR3aa: CASSRSRQGGQPQHF; CDR3nt: TGTGCCAGCAGTAGATCAAGACAGGGTGGTCAGCCCCAGCATTTT
v_gene: TRBV15; d_gene: TRBD2; abundance: -; j_gene: TRBJ2-3; CDR3aa: CATSPRLAGAIDTQYF; CDR3nt: TGTGCCACCAGTCCTCGACTAGCGGGAGCGATAGATACGCAGTATTTT
v_gene: TRBV29-1; d_gene: TRBD1; abundance: once; j_gene: TRBJ2-7; CDR3aa: CSTSPGQGSNEQYF; CDR3nt: TGCAGCACAAGCCCGGGACAGGGGTCCAACGAGCAGTACTTC
v_gene: TRBV11-2; d_gene: -; abundance: -; j_gene: TRBJ1-3; CDR3aa: CASSPQYSGNTIYF; CDR3nt: TGTGCCAGCAGCCCCCAGTACTCTGGAAACACCATATATTTT
v_gene: TRBV28; d_gene: -; abundance: -; j_gene: TRBJ1-4; CDR3aa: CASSPGAGGGEKLFF; CDR3nt: TGTGCCAGCAGTCCCGGGGCAGGAGGTGGTGAAAAACTGTTTTTT
v_gene: TRBV18; d_gene: -; abundance: -; j_gene: TRBJ2-7; CDR3aa: CASSPDSPYEQYF; CDR3nt: TGTGCCAGCTCACCAGACAGCCCTTACGAGCAGTACTTC
v_gene: TRBV11-2; d_gene: TRBD2; abundance: -; j_gene: TRBJ2-7; CDR3aa: CASSPARSGRGEQYF; CDR3nt: TGTGCCAGCAGCCCCGCACGGAGCGGGAGAGGGGAGCAGTACTTC
v_gene: TRBV28; d_gene: -; abundance: -; j_gene: TRBJ2-4; CDR3aa: CASTVGNIQYF; CDR3nt: TGTGCCAGCACGGTCGGAAACATTCAGTACTTC
v_gene: TRBV10-3; d_gene: TRBD2; abundance: -; j_gene: TRBJ2-7; CDR3aa: CAISGGGYEQYF; CDR3nt: TGTGCCATCAGCGGGGGGGGATACGAGCAGTACTTC
v_gene: TRBV29-1; d_gene: TRBD1; abundance: -; j_gene: TRBJ1-1; CDR3aa: CSVEDTGVNTEAFF; CDR3nt: TGCAGCGTTGAAGATACAGGGGTGAACACTGAAGCTTTCTTT
v_gene: TRBV7-9; d_gene: -; abundance: -; j_gene: TRBJ2-7; CDR3aa: CASSLGFVRAGEQYF; CDR3nt: TGTGCCAGCAGCTTAGGTTTTGTGCGAGCCGGCGAGCAGTACTTC
v_gene: TRBV5-1; d_gene: -; abundance: -; j_gene: TRBJ2-7; CDR3aa: CASSLGPGPYEQYF; CDR3nt: TGCGCCAGCAGCTTGGGCCCGGGACCCTACGAGCAGTACTTC
v_gene: TRBV29-1; d_gene: -; abundance: -; j_gene: TRBJ2-2; CDR3aa: CSVSVLVTGELFF; CDR3nt: TGCAGCGTTTCTGTCTTGGTAACCGGGGAGCTGTTTTTT
v_gene: TRBV15; d_gene: -; abundance: -; j_gene: TRBJ1-6; CDR3aa: CATSPRRAYNSPLHF; CDR3nt: TGTGCCACCAGCCCGCGGAGGGCCTATAATTCACCCCTCCACTTT
v_gene: TRBV7-9; d_gene: -; abundance: -; j_gene: TRBJ1-1; CDR3aa: CASSLQRSEAFF; CDR3nt: TGTGCCAGCAGCCTACAGCGTTCTGAAGCTTTCTTT
v_gene: TRBV18; d_gene: -; abundance: -; j_gene: TRBJ1-3; CDR3aa: CASSPPGGTHGNTIYF; CDR3nt: TGTGCCAGCTCACCACCGGGGGGGACACATGGAAACACCATATATTTT
v_gene: TRBV6-6; d_gene: TRBD1; abundance: -; j_gene: TRBJ2-7; CDR3aa: CASSFRDSTYEQYF; CDR3nt: TGTGCCAGCAGCTTCCGGGACAGTACCTACGAGCAGTACTTC
v_gene: TRBV28; d_gene: TRBD1; abundance: -; j_gene: TRBJ1-1; CDR3aa: CASSPQDRDTEAFF; CDR3nt: TGTGCCAGCAGTCCCCAAGACAGGGACACTGAAGCTTTCTTT
v_gene: TRBV5-1; d_gene: -; abundance: once; j_gene: TRBJ2-6; CDR3aa: CASSYRTSGANVLTF; CDR3nt: TGCGCCAGCAGTTATCGGACCTCTGGGGCCAACGTCCTGACTTTC
v_gene: TRBV5-5; d_gene: -; abundance: -; j_gene: TRBJ2-7; CDR3aa: CASSLVRMAVLHEQYF; CDR3nt: TGTGCCAGCAGCTTGGTTCGGATGGCAGTTCTCCACGAGCAGTACTTC
v_gene: TRBV5-4; d_gene: -; abundance: once; j_gene: TRBJ2-5; CDR3aa: CASSLAFQETQYF; CDR3nt: TGTGCCAGCAGCTTGGCTTTCCAAGAGACCCAGTACTTC
v_gene: TRBV28; d_gene: TRBD2; abundance: -; j_gene: TRBJ2-3; CDR3aa: CASSPSLAGGMYTQYF; CDR3nt: TGTGCCAGCAGCCCGTCACTAGCGGGAGGCATGTATACGCAGTATTTT
v_gene: TRBV30; d_gene: -; abundance: few; j_gene: TRBJ1-5; CDR3aa: CAWGGLLHQPQHF; CDR3nt: TGTGCCTGGGGGGGCCTTCTTCATCAGCCCCAGCATTTT
v_gene: TRBV15; d_gene: TRBD1; abundance: -; j_gene: TRBJ2-7; CDR3aa: CATSRDRGYEQYF; CDR3nt: TGTGCCACCAGCAGGGACAGGGGTTACGAGCAGTACTTC
v_gene: TRBV5-1; d_gene: -; abundance: once; j_gene: TRBJ1-1; CDR3aa: CASSLERGNTEAFF; CDR3nt: TGCGCCAGCAGCTTGGAAAGGGGAAACACTGAAGCTTTCTTT
v_gene: TRBV7-9; d_gene: -; abundance: -; j_gene: TRBJ1-2; CDR3aa: CASSPPTANYGYTF; CDR3nt: TGTGCCAGCAGCCCGCCGACAGCTAACTATGGCTACACCTTC